These 27 T cell receptor beta chains originate from one sample sequenced in a study of cytotoxic CD8 clonotypes in ibrutinib-treated CLL. Assay used: immunoSEQ multiplex PCR; TCRdb lists only in-frame clones, some missing. The data show about 140,000 clones, with about 84% seen just once and 7.6% held by the top ten. The sample was PBMCs, taken after 36 months of ibrutinib treatment. These receptors were taken from a human donor with chronic lymphocytic leukemia.

The chain carries TRBV5-6 and TRBJ2-1; D is unclear. V lost 0 bases and J 2 bases, leaving 12 bases between the germline ends. Germline CDR1 reads SGHDT; CDR2 reads YYEEEE. CDR3 length: 16 amino acids. CDR3 sequence reads: CASSLAVRVPYNEQFF. The CDR3 bases are TGTGCCAGCAGCTTGGCTGTACGAGTCCCCTACAATGAGCAGTTCTTC.

This clone was observed a handful of times. The J gene is TRBJ1-6, the V gene TRBV30, with 8 bases matching TRBD1. Germline V gene sequence: CDR1 GTSNPN, CDR2 SVGIG (reference sequence). J was trimmed by 7 bases and V by 8 bases; bases with no gene match: 7. The CDR3 is made up of 13 amino acids. This CDR3 reads CAQERTGNSPLHF. The CDR3 DNA reads as TGTGCCCAGGAAAGGACAGGGAATTCACCCCTCCACTTT.

The V call is TRBV4-1, the J call TRBJ1-5; the D is unclear. Germline assignment: CDR1 MGHRA and CDR2 YSYEKL. The V end was cut by 4 bases, the J end by 4 bases, with 8 bases between. The CDR3 spans 13 residues. The CDR3 reads CASSRRWNQPQHF. The CDR3, as DNA: TGCGCCAGCAGCCGTCGGTGGAATCAGCCCCAGCATTTT.

The chain is built from TRBV18 and TRBJ1-3; D is perhaps TRBD1 (5 bases). This CDR3 region has 15 residues. V was pared by 2 bases and J by 3 bases, with 11 bases between. Per germline, CDR1 KGHSH and CDR2 LQKENI. The chain's CDR3 is CASSPSSGVGNTIYF. The CDR3 region has the DNA TGTGCCAGCTCACCATCTTCGGGGGTTGGAAACACCATATATTTT.

V and J are TRBV4-1 and TRBJ2-7, with 9 positions matching TRBD1. The CDR3 loop spans 16 amino acids. V was clipped by 1 base and J by 7 bases; unmatched bases: 11. CDR1 is MGHRA, CDR2 YSYEKL, per germline. CDR3 residues: CASSQVPHRGRWEQYF. CDR3 in DNA: TGCGCCAGCAGCCAAGTTCCTCACAGGGGGCGTTGGGAGCAGTACTTC.

This chain uses TRBV11-2 with TRBJ2-1; D possibly corresponds to TRBD2 (6 bases). The germline V gene encodes CDR1 SGHAT and CDR2 FQNNGV. Trimming took off 5 bases at V and 7 bases at J, with 15 bases between the two ends. The CDR3 sequence is 14 residues long. The CDR3 reads CASSPWRAGNEQFF. The CDR3 DNA reads as TGTGCCAGCAGCCCATGGAGGGCTGGGAATGAGCAGTTCTTC.

The chain recombines TRBV5-1 with TRBJ1-2; 7 bases align to TRBD1. Germline V gene lookup returns CDR1 SGHRS and CDR2 YFSETQ. The CDR3 runs 14 residues. V shed 4 bases and J 4 bases; nucleotides not matched to a gene: 7. CDR3 in amino acids: CASSPRTGSYGYTF. The CDR3 coding sequence is TGCGCCAGCAGCCCGAGGACAGGATCCTATGGCTACACCTTC.

The gene calls are TRBV12-5 and TRBJ2-1; a weak D match, TRBD1 (5 bases). The germline V gene encodes CDR1 LGHNT and CDR2 FRNRAP. This CDR3 spans 15 amino acids. V lost 3 bases to trimming and J lost 3 bases, with 12 bases between them. CDR3 sequence: CASGFVQASYNEQFF. The CDR3, as DNA: TGTGCTAGTGGTTTTGTACAGGCGAGCTACAATGAGCAGTTCTTC.

A word on this clone: Relative to the germline gene, one junction end is altered; a read error may explain this. In nucleotides, the CDR3 is TGCGCCAGCAGTGAGACGGGTGCCGGGACAGTCAGGTTC. As protein: CASSETGAGTVRF. V and J are TRBV10-2 and TRBJ2-7; TRBD1 agrees at 7 bases. The germline gives CDR1 WSHSY, CDR2 SAAADI. This CDR3 region has 13 residues.

The CDR3 loop is CASRMGTSGVDEQYF. CDR3 in DNA: TGTGCCAGCAGGATGGGGACTAGCGGCGTCGACGAGCAGTACTTC. The V call is TRBV6-1, the J call TRBJ2-7; 11 bases fit TRBD2. The CDR3 is 15 amino acids. V dropped 6 bases and J dropped 5; count of bases not matched to a gene: 9. The germline V gene has CDR1 MNHNS and CDR2 SASEGT.

V and J are TRBV5-6 and TRBJ1-4; no clear D gene. CDR1 and CDR2 (germline): SGHDT, YYEEEE. V was cut by 0 bases and J by 3 bases, with 9 bases left in between. The CDR3 contains 15 residues. CDR3 amino acids: CASSLDGVANEKLFF. The CDR3 bases are TGTGCCAGCAGCTTGGACGGGGTAGCTAATGAAAAACTGTTTTTT.

The J gene is TRBJ1-1, the V gene TRBV14; D may be TRBD1 (5 bases). This CDR3 spans 13 amino acids. Germline loops: CDR1 SGHDN, CDR2 FVKESK. Trimming took off 3 bases at V and 7 bases at J, with 12 bases between the two ends. CDR3 bases: TGTGCCAGCAGCCAGTGGGGGACTATTGAAGCTTTCTTT. Translated: CASSQWGTIEAFF. The variable domain in full, with the rest retrieved from reference TRBV14 and TRBJ1-1, is EAGVTQFPSHSVIEKGQTVTLRCDPISGHDNLYWYRRVMGKEIKFLLHFVKESKQDESGMPNNRFLAERTGGTYSTLKVQPAELEDSGVYFCASSQWGTIEAFFGQGTRLTVV.

This rearrangement joins TRBV28 to TRBJ1-5; no clear D. Germline CDR1 reads MDHEN; CDR2 reads SYDVKM. V was clipped by 5 bases and J by 3 bases, with 14 bases between them. The length of the CDR3 is 15 residues. The chain's CDR3 is CASSVPLRTNQPQHF. The CDR3 DNA sequence: TGTGCCAGCAGTGTACCCCTCCGGACCAATCAGCCCCAGCATTTT. Filled out from reference TRBV28 and TRBJ1-5, the complete variable domain reads DVKVTQSSRYLVKRTGEKVFLECVQDMDHENMFWYRQDPGLGLRLIYFSYDVKMKEKGDIPEGYSVSREKKERFSLILESASTNQTSMYLCASSVPLRTNQPQHFGDGTRLSIL.

This chain uses TRBV19 with TRBJ2-7, with 9 bases that match TRBD2. After removal of 5 bases from V and 3 bases from J, the junction contained 8 bases not matched to a gene. There are 15 residues in the CDR3. The germline gives CDR1 LNHDA, CDR2 SQIVND (reference sequence). DNA for the CDR3: TGTGCCAGTAGTCTCTTTGGTAGCGGGGGCTACGAGCAGTACTTC. Translated: CASSLFGSGGYEQYF.

This chain joins TRBV30 and TRBJ1-5; D possibly corresponds to TRBD1 (5 bases). The V gene lost 1 base and the J gene lost 7 bases, with 11 bases spanning the gap. The CDR3 length is 13 residues. CDR1 and CDR2 (germline): GTSNPN, SVGIG (reference sequence). CDR3 sequence (DNA): TGTGCCTGGAGTGGGCAGGGTGGGCAGCCCCAGCATTTT. Translating gives CAWSGQGGQPQHF. The full variable domain, in which reference TRBV30 and TRBJ1-5 provide the parts outside the CDR3, is SQTIHQWPATLVQPVGSPLSLECTVEGTSNPNLYWYRQAAGRGLQLLFYSVGIGQISSEVPQNLSASRPQDRQFILSSKKLLLSDSGFYLCAWSGQGGQPQHFGDGTRLSIL.

The gene calls are TRBV11-3 and TRBJ1-6; D not resolved. The V and J ends lost 2 bases and 7 bases respectively, with 6 bases between them. Germline-derived CDR1 and CDR2 are SGHNT and YENEEA. The CDR3 extends over 13 amino acids. Written as DNA, the CDR3 is TGTGCCAGCAGCTTATCGGGGAATTCACCCCTCCACTTT. It is translated as CASSLSGNSPLHF.

This clone was counted a few times. The chain joins TRBV5-1 to TRBJ1-2; D is unclear. The CDR3 consists of 14 residues. Between the trimmed V and J ends, which lost 0 bases and 4 bases, there was a span of 10 bases. Germline assignment: CDR1 SGHRS and CDR2 YFSETQ. In DNA, the CDR3 is TGCGCCAGCAGCTTGGGGGCAGGCTTCTATGGCTACACCTTC. Translation gives CASSLGAGFYGYTF.

The chain combines TRBV25-1 with TRBJ2-5; no firm D call. The V end was cut by 2 bases, the J end by 6 bases, with 10 bases between. Per germline, CDR1 MGHDK and CDR2 SYGVNS. This CDR3 has 13 residues. The CDR3: CASSEEDTKTQYF. Written as DNA, the CDR3 is TGTGCCAGCAGTGAAGAAGACACCAAGACCCAGTACTTC.

This chain uses TRBV10-3 with TRBJ2-7; 7 bases fit TRBD1. Germline CDR1 is ENHRY and CDR2 is SYGVKD. The J segment lost 4 bases and the V segment lost 5 bases, leaving 14 bases of the junction unmatched. This CDR3 spans 16 amino acids. CDR3: CAISPGQAGIGYEQYF. DNA for the CDR3: TGTGCCATCAGTCCCGGACAGGCCGGAATTGGATACGAGCAGTACTTC.

The V gene is TRBV27, the J gene TRBJ2-7; the D gene is possibly TRBD2 (6 bases). The CDR3 is made up of 15 amino acids. Germline V gene data show CDR1 as MNHEY and CDR2 as SMNVEV (reference sequence). V was clipped by 5 bases and J by 2 bases, with 16 bases between them. The CDR3 DNA is TGTGCCAGCAGTCCGGGCGGCGGGGCCACCTACGAGCAGTACTTC. It specifies CASSPGGGATYEQYF.

V usage is TRBV7-8 and J usage is TRBJ2-1; 12 positions agree with TRBD2. The CDR3 has 13 amino acids. Germline V gives CDR1 SGHVS, CDR2 FQNEAQ. The V and J ends lost 6 bases and 10 bases, in that order; junction bases with no gene match: 4. The CDR3: CASRLAGGDEQFF. DNA of the CDR3: TGTGCCAGCAGGCTAGCGGGAGGGGACGAGCAGTTCTTC.

J is TRBJ2-2 and V is TRBV6-5, with TRBD1 matching over 7 bases. Per germline, CDR1 MNHEY and CDR2 SVGAGI. The CDR3 is made up of 15 amino acids. Germline trimming cut 0 bases from V and 6 bases from J; bases unmatched to any gene: 4. The CDR3 protein is CASSYSQGKAGELFF. DNA for the CDR3: TGTGCCAGCAGTTACTCACAGGGGAAAGCCGGGGAGCTGTTTTTT.

V usage is TRBV18 and J usage is TRBJ1-5, with D unclear. V was cut by 1 base and J by 5 bases, with 6 bases left in between. The CDR3 covers 13 residues. The germline CDR1 and CDR2 sequences are KGHSH and LQKENI. In DNA form, the CDR3 reads TGTGCCAGCTCACCACTGATCCATCAGCCCCAGCATTTT. It encodes CASSPLIHQPQHF.

The chain employs TRBV18 and TRBJ1-2, with a tentative D call TRBD1 (5 bases). The V gene lost 1 base and the J gene lost 4 bases, with 16 bases spanning the gap. The CDR3 extends over 16 amino acids. Germline V gene data show CDR1 as KGHSH and CDR2 as LQKENI. The CDR3 nucleotides are TGTGCCAGCTCACCACGGGGCAACTGGGAGGCCTATGGCTACACCTTC. Protein: CASSPRGNWEAYGYTF. The whole variable domain, remainder taken from reference TRBV18 and TRBJ1-2, is NAGVMQNPRHLVRRRGQEARLRCSPMKGHSHVYWYRQLPEEGLKFMVYLQKENIIDESGMPKERFSAEFPKEGPSILRIQQVVRGDSAAYFCASSPRGNWEAYGYTFGSGTRLTVV.

The chain is built from TRBV6-4 and TRBJ2-7; D perhaps matches TRBD1 (5 bases). Germline V CDR1 and CDR2: MRHNA, SNTAGT. CDR3 length: 15 amino acids. The V end lost 0 bases, the J end lost 7 bases, and 16 bases lay between the germline ends. CDR3 sequence: CASSDSRARECEQYF. The CDR3 DNA reads TGTGCCAGCAGTGACTCACGGGCCAGGGAATGTGAGCAGTACTTC.

V usage is TRBV5-1 and J usage is TRBJ2-7; 7 nucleotides agree with TRBD1. V dropped 0 bases and J dropped 3; count of bases not matched to a gene: 6. CDR3 length: 15 amino acids. Germline V gene sequence: CDR1 SGHRS, CDR2 YFSETQ. The chain's CDR3 is CASSLESPGGYEQYF. The CDR3 bases are TGCGCCAGCAGCTTGGAATCCCCAGGGGGCTACGAGCAGTACTTC.

The gene calls are TRBV29-1 and TRBJ1-5; a weak D match, TRBD1 (6 bases). This CDR3 has 13 residues. V was shortened by 6 bases and J by 2 bases, with 11 bases between the two germline ends. Germline-derived CDR1 and CDR2 are SQVTM and ANQGSEA. CDR3 loop: CSVMGAGNQPQHF. In DNA form, the CDR3 reads TGCAGCGTGATGGGGGCCGGCAATCAGCCCCAGCATTTT.